This TCR beta chain was profiled in a study of cytomegalovirus exposure and HLA in healthy donors. Regarding donors, all were healthy bone marrow donors. In the PCR, 60 Vbeta and 13 Jbeta primers were used. The table came from immunoSEQ multiplex PCR; TCRdb's copy has only in-frame clones and leaves some out. The sample lists 120,000 to 150,000 clones, about three quarters seen once, with 1% to 1.5% in the top ten. The germline V gene encodes CDR1 KGHSH and CDR2 LQKENI. Losses at the gene ends were 1 base for V and 2 bases for J; bases not matched to a gene: 17. The CDR3 is made up of 20 amino acids. A remark on this clone: The antigen remains undetermined.

Study-level points and caveats: The CMV antigen specificity of a few CMV-associated chains was confirmed through in vitro analysis. A likely sequencing artifact accounted for one observed cluster of highly shared sequence variants. Later analysis showed most CMV-associated TCR beta chains appearing HLA-restricted.

V is TRBV18 and J is TRBJ1-5, with TRBD1 matching 7 bases. This TCR derives from a male donor in good health and CMV-seropositive. Input material: PBMCs. In DNA, the CDR3 is TGTGCCAGCTCACCACAACACGAGGGTTTGGCAGGGGGTCGCAATCAGCCCCAGCATTTT. Translation gives CASSPQHEGLAGGRNQPQHF.